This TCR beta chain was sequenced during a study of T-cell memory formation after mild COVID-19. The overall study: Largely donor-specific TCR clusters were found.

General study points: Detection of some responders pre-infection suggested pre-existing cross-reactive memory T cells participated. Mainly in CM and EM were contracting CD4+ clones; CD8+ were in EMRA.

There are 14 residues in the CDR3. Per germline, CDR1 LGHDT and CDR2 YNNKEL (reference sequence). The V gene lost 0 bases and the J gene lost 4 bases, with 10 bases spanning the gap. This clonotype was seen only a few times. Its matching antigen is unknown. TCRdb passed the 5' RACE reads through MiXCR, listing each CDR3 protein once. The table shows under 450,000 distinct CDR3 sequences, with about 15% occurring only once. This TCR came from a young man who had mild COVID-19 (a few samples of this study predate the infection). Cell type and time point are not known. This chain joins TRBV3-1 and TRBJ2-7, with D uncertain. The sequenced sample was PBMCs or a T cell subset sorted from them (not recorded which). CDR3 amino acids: CASSQELGRYEQYF. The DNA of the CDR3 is TGTGCCAGCAGCCAAGAACTGGGCCGATACGAGCAGTACTTC.